This TCR beta chain was recorded in a study of blood T cell repertoires in COVID-19. On the study more broadly: Donors in the United States, Italy and Spain gave samples during acute or convalescent COVID-19. PBMCs, B-cell-depleted T cells, or T cells were the source of the cDNA or gDNA that made up the material.

The repertoire was sequenced with immunoSEQ multiplex PCR; TCRdb's copy has only in-frame clones and lacks some. The table has over 300,000 clones, over 75% seen once. Participants were aged about 18 to 89 years from roughly 25 US areas. Participant reports of clinical history set cohort assignment. Trimming cost V 3 bases and J 9 bases; bases outside gene matches: 4. Germline V CDR1 and CDR2: SGHRS, YFSETQ. There are 15 residues in the CDR3. This clone was detected only once. The sequence derives from a woman aged 18-29 years who had recovered from COVID-19. The V gene is TRBV5-1, the J gene TRBJ1-6; 12 nucleotides agree with TRBD1. The sequencing sample was made of PBMCs or T cells enriched from blood (not recorded which). CDR3: CASSSGQGASSPLHF. For the CDR3, the DNA is TGCGCCAGCAGCTCGGGACAGGGGGCGAGTTCACCCCTCCACTTT.